What follows are 13 T cell receptor beta chains derived from one specimen sequenced in a study of blood T cell repertoires in COVID-19 (dated by TCRdb to the early 2020s). Libraries were prepared through the immunoSEQ multiplex PCR assay. TCRdb retrieved this table from immuneACCESS and kept in-frame rearrangements only. Not all clones are present; in checked studies, unresolved V genes account for under half, and no reason is known for the remainder. The sample table records roughly 110,000 clones; 80% to 90% of these occur just once. The ten largest clonotypes hold more than 9% of the sample. Material: peripheral blood. These receptors were collected from a human donor in a cohort sampled during active COVID-19.

The V call is TRBV12-3 or TRBV12-4, the J call TRBJ1-2; the match to TRBD1 covers 7 bases. After removal of 5 bases from V and 8 bases from J, the junction contained 5 bases not matched to a gene. The CDR3 extends over 12 amino acids. CDR3 bases: TGTGCCAGCAGTGGAGAGACAGGGGGCTACACCTTC. Protein product: CASSGETGGYTF.

The chain couples TRBV30 to TRBJ1-1; D might be TRBD1 (5 bases). Germline CDR1 GTSNPN, CDR2 SVGIG (reference sequence). The CDR3 has 12 residues. V was cut by 4 bases and J by 0 bases, with 6 bases left in between. The CDR3 coding sequence is TGTGCCTGGACAGGGCTGAACACTGAAGCTTTCTTT. Protein: CAWTGLNTEAFF.

The chain couples TRBV18 to TRBJ2-7; D call uncertain. The CDR3 loop spans 14 amino acids. V lost 8 bases and J lost 0, with 14 bases in between. CDR1 and CDR2 from the germline V gene are KGHSH and LQKENI. CDR3 nucleotides: TGTGCCAGCGTTCAATCGAGAGGCTCCTACGAGCAGTACTTC. Protein: CASVQSRGSYEQYF.

The gene calls are TRBV11-2 and TRBJ1-2, with TRBD1 identical over 9 bases. J lost 7 bases, V lost 1 base, and 1 base had no gene match. CDR1 SGHAT and CDR2 FQNNGV come from the germline V gene. This CDR3 contains 13 residues. The CDR3 here is CASSLGQGGGYTF. DNA for the CDR3: TGTGCCAGCAGCTTAGGACAGGGGGGTGGCTACACCTTC.

The chain joins TRBV7-9 to TRBJ1-3; tentative D call: TRBD1 (6 bases). Trimming removed 8 bases from V and 0 bases from J, with 11 bases in between. The CDR3 contains 14 residues. Germline CDR1 is SEHNR and CDR2 is FQNEAQ (reference sequence). The CDR3 sequence: CASGQTSSGNTIYF. CDR3 bases: TGTGCCAGCGGACAGACGAGCTCTGGAAACACCATATATTTT.

This clone was seen more than once but under ten times. J is TRBJ1-2 and V is TRBV6-4; 8 positions match TRBD1. In germline, CDR1 is MRHNA, CDR2 SNTAGT. After removal of 8 bases from V and 2 bases from J, the junction contained 1 base not matched to a gene. CDR3 length equals 12 residues. The CDR3 sequence: CASGDRNYGYTF. The CDR3 DNA follows: TGTGCCAGCGGGGACAGGAACTATGGCTACACCTTC.

The CDR3 nucleotides are TGTGCCAGCAGTTACGGCTGGGGGCGTTATGGCTACACCTTC. It codes for CASSYGWGRYGYTF. The chain combines TRBV6-6 with TRBJ1-2, with a tentative D call TRBD1 (6 bases). Trimming left V 2 bases short and J 5 bases short, with 12 bases between. Per germline, CDR1 MNHNY and CDR2 SVGAGI (reference sequence). The CDR3 is 14 amino acids.

The CDR3: CASSPRGGTDTQYF. CDR3 sequence (DNA): TGTGCCAGCAGCCCCCGGGGGGGCACAGATACGCAGTATTTT. The chain has TRBV13 and TRBJ2-3, with 7 positions matching TRBD2. Losses at the gene ends were 5 bases for V and 1 base for J; bases not matched to a gene: 3. This CDR3 is built from 14 residues. CDR1 is PRHDT, CDR2 FYEKMQ, per germline (reference sequence). The whole variable domain, filled in from reference TRBV13 and TRBJ2-3, reads AAGVIQSPRHLIKEKRETATLKCYPIPRHDTVYWYQQGPGQDPQFLISFYEKMQSDKGSIPDRFSAQQFSDYHSELNMSSLELGDSALYFCASSPRGGTDTQYFGPGTRLTVL.

Here the CDR3 reads CASRLGGKANYGYTF. Written as DNA, the CDR3 is TGTGCAAGTCGCTTAGGAGGGAAAGCTAACTATGGCTACACCTTC. The chain couples TRBV12-2 to TRBJ1-2. TRBV12-2 is termed a pseudogene. The length of the CDR3 is 15 residues.

The gene calls are TRBV29-1 and TRBJ2-2; 9 bases align to TRBD2. The CDR3 has 17 residues. Germline V gives CDR1 SQVTM, CDR2 ANQGSEA. The J segment lost 3 bases and the V segment lost 5 bases, leaving 13 bases of the junction unmatched. The CDR3 spells CSVRKAGGPSDTGELFF. Here the CDR3 DNA reads TGCAGCGTTCGTAAGGCGGGGGGGCCGAGTGACACCGGGGAGCTGTTTTTT.

Here the CDR3 DNA reads TGCGCCAGCAGCCAAGATAAGTTGGGCGGGGGGTGGACAGATACGCAGTATTTT. It is translated as CASSQDKLGGGWTDTQYF. The V gene is TRBV4-3, the J gene TRBJ2-3, with 8 bases lining up with TRBD2. Germline-derived CDR1 and CDR2 are LGHNA and YSLEER. J was trimmed by 3 bases and V by 0 bases; bases with no gene match: 11. CDR3 length equals 18 residues.

Concerning this clone itself: This CDR3 is also generated by other DNA sequences in the sample. The chain joins TRBV3-1 (or the pseudogene TRBV3-2) to TRBJ1-1; unclear D gene. Per the germline V gene, CDR1 is LGHDT and CDR2 is YNNKEL (reference sequence). The CDR3 loop spans 14 amino acids. V was trimmed by 1 base and J by 0 bases, leaving 6 bases between them. The CDR3 sequence: CASSQGRMNTEAFF. CDR3 nucleotide sequence: TGTGCCAGCAGCCAAGGGAGGATGAACACTGAAGCTTTCTTT.

Comment on this clone: A read error may account for a junction end that differs from germline. CDR3 region: CASTSHTGSQLLF. The CDR3 coding sequence is TGTGCCAGCACCTCCCACACAGGGTCCCAGCTGCTCTTC. J is TRBJ2-1 and V is TRBV28; D may be TRBD1 (6 bases). This CDR3 region has 13 residues. Germline CDR1 reads MDHEN; CDR2 reads SYDVKM.